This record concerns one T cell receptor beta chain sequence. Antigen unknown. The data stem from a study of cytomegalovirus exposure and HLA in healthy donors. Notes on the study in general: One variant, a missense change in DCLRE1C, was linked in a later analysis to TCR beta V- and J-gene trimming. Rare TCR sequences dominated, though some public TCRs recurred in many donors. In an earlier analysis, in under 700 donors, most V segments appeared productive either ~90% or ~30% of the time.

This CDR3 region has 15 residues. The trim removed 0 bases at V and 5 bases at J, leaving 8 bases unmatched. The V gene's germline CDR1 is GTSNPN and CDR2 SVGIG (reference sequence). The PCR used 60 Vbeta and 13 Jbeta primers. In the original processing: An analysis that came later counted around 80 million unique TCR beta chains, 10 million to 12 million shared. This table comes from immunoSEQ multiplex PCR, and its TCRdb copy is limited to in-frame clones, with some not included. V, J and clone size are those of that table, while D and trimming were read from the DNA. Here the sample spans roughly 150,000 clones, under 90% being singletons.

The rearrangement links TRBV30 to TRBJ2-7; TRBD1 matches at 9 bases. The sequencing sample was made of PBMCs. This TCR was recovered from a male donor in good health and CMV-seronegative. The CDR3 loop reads CAWSVRGQGAHEQYF. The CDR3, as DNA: TGTGCCTGGAGTGTACGGGGACAGGGTGCCCACGAGCAGTACTTC.